One and the same sample provided the 3 T cell receptor beta chains below, sequenced in a study of T-cell memory formation after mild COVID-19. TCRdb processed the 5' RACE reads anew with MiXCR; each CDR3 protein has one entry. The sample shows 500,000 to 650,000 distinct CDR3 sequences, about 20% of them seen only once. Source material: PBMCs or a T cell subset sorted from them (not recorded which). The source is an adult woman who had mild COVID-19 (a few samples of this study predate the infection). Cell type and time point are not known.

V and J are TRBV20-1 and TRBJ2-7; 10 bases align to TRBD2. After removal of 3 bases from V and 4 bases from J, the junction contained 0 bases not matched to a gene. Germline-derived CDR1 and CDR2 are DFQATT and SNEGSKA (reference sequence). The CDR3 length is 12 residues. CDR3 region: CSARTSGYEQYF. The CDR3 DNA reads as TGCAGTGCTAGGACTAGCGGGTACGAGCAGTACTTC.

This clonotype was observed a handful of times. This chain joins TRBV29-1 and TRBJ2-5; possible D gene TRBD2, 7 bases. CDR1 is SQVTM and CDR2 is ANQGSEA in the germline V gene. The CDR3 runs 14 residues. Trimming removed 1 base from V and 7 bases from J, with 16 bases in between. The DNA of the CDR3 is TGCAGCGTTGAAGGACAGGCGGGGGAAGGGACCCAGTACTTC. Protein sequence: CSVEGQAGEGTQYF.

The chain has TRBV12-3 or TRBV12-4 and TRBJ1-4, with D possibly TRBD1 on 5 matching bases. V was pared by 1 base and J by 3 bases, with 15 bases between. The CDR3 spans 17 residues. Here the CDR3 DNA reads TGTGCCAGCAGTTTAGTATCAAGGGTGGGACCTAATGAAAAACTGTTTTTT. As protein: CASSLVSRVGPNEKLFF.